A single T cell receptor (beta chain) is shown here with its context. This entry is derived from a study of patients and donors after allogeneic stem cell transplantation. TCRdb re-analysed the RT-PCR reads in MiXCR, keeping a single row per CDR3 protein. The table records roughly 880,000 distinct CDR3 sequences, more than 15% of them present only once. Looked up from germline, CDR1 is LGHNA and CDR2 is YSLEER. V gave up 0 bases and J gave up 3 bases; unmatched junction bases: 4. This CDR3 contains 15 residues. The TCR sequence derives from a human donor who was either an allogeneic HSCT recipient or a stem cell or donor lymphocyte infusion donor (not recorded which). It is not recorded whose cells these are; they may come from a transplant donor. Specimen: blood, either unsorted or a sorted T cell fraction (not recorded which). The chain employs TRBV4-3 and TRBJ1-2, with TRBD1 matching over 7 bases. This chain's CDR3 is CASSQDSGTDYGYTF. CDR3 bases: TGCGCCAGCAGCCAAGATTCCGGGACAGACTATGGCTACACCTTC.